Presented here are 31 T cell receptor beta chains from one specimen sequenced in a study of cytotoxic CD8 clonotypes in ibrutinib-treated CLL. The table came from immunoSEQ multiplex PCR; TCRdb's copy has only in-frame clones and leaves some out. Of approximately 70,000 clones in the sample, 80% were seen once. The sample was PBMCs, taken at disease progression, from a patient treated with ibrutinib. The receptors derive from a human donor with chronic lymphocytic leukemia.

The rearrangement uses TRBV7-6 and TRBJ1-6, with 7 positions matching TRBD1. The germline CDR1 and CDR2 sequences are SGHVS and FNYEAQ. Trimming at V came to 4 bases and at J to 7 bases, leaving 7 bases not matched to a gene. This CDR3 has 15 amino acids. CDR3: CASSSNRGWNSPLHF. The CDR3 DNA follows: TGTGCCAGCAGCTCAAACAGGGGTTGGAATTCACCCCTCCACTTT.

CDR3 coding DNA: TGTGCCACCACCCTGGGGAGTAACACTGAAGCTTTCTTT. Residues: CATTLGSNTEAFF. The chain uses TRBV15 and TRBJ1-1; no reliable D call. CDR3 length: 13 residues. Trimming pared 7 bases from V and 2 bases from J, leaving 11 bases between. In germline, CDR1 is LNHNV, CDR2 YYDKDF (reference sequence).

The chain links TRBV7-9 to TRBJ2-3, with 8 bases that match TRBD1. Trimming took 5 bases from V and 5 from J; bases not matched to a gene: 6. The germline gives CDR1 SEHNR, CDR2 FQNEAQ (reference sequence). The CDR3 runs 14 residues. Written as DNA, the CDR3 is TGTGCCAGCAGCCGACAGGGGTGGGGAGATACGCAGTATTTT. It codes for CASSRQGWGDTQYF.

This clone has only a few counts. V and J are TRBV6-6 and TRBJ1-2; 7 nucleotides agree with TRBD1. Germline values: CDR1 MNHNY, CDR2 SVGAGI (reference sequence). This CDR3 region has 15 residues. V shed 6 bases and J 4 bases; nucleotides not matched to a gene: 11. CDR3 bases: TGTGCCAGCAGGCGAACAGGGGCTGGAGGCTATGGCTACACCTTC. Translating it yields CASRRTGAGGYGYTF.

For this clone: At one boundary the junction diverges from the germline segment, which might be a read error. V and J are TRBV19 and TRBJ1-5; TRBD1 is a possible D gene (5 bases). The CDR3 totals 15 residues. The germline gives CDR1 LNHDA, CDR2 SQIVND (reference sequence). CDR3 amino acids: CASRIMEQGNQPQHF. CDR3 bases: TGTGCCAGTAGAATAATGGAGCAGGGAAATCAGCCTCAGCATTTT.

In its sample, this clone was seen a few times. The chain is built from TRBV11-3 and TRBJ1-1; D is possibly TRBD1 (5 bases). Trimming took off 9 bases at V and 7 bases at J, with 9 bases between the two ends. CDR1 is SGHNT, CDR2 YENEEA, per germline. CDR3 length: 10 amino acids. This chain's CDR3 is CARRGGEAFF. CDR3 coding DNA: TGTGCCAGGCGGGGGGGTGAAGCTTTCTTT. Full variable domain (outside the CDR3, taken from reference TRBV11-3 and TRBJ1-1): EAGVVQSPRYKIIEKKQPVAFWCNPISGHNTLYWYLQNLGQGPELLIRYENEEAVDDSQLPKDRFSAERLKGVDSTLKIQPAELGDSAVYLCARRGGEAFFGQGTRLTVV.

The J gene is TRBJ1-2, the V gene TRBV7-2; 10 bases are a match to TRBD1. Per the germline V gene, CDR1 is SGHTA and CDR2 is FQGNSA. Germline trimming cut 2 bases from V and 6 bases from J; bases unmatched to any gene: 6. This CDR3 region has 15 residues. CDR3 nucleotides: TGTGCCAGCAGCTTAACGGGACAGGGGTATAATGGCTACACCTTC. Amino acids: CASSLTGQGYNGYTF. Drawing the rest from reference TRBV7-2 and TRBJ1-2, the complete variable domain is GAGVSQSPSNKVTEKGKDVELRCDPISGHTALYWYRQSLGQGLEFLIYFQGNSAPDKSGLPSDRFSAERTGGSVSTLTIQRTQQEDSAVYLCASSLTGQGYNGYTFGSGTRLTVV.

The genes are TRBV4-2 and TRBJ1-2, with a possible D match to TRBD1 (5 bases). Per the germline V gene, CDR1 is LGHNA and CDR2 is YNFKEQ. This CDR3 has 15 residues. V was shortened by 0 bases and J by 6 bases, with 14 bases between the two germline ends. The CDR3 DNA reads TGTGCCAGCAGCCAAGATGGTGGCGGGGGTGATGGCTACACCTTC. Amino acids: CASSQDGGGGDGYTF.

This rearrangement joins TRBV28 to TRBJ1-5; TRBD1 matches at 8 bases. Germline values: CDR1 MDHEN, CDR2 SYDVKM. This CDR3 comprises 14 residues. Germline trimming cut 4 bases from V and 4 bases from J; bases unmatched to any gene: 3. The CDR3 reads CASSSYRGNQPQHF. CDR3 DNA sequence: TGTGCCAGCAGTTCATACAGGGGGAATCAGCCCCAGCATTTT. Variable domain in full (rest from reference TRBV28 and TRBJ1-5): DVKVTQSSRYLVKRTGEKVFLECVQDMDHENMFWYRQDPGLGLRLIYFSYDVKMKEKGDIPEGYSVSREKKERFSLILESASTNQTSMYLCASSSYRGNQPQHFGDGTRLSIL.

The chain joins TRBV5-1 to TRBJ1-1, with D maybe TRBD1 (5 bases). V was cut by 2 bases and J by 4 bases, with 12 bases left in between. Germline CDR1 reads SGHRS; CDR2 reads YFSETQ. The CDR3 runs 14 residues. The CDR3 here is CASSLGRAVTEAFF. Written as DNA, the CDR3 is TGCGCCAGCAGCTTAGGCAGGGCTGTCACTGAAGCTTTCTTT.

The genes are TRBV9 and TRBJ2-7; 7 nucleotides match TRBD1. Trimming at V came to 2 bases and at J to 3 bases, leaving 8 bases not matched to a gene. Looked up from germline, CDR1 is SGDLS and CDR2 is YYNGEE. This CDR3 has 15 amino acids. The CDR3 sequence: CASSVTTGENYEQYF. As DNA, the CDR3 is TGTGCCAGCAGCGTCACTACAGGGGAGAACTACGAGCAGTACTTC.

The CDR3 sequence: CASSLPPTSRNTGELFF. As DNA, the CDR3 is TGCGCCAGCAGCTTACCCCCGACTAGCAGAAACACCGGGGAGCTGTTTTTT. The chain employs TRBV5-1 and TRBJ2-2, with 7 bases that match TRBD2. The length of the CDR3 is 17 residues. J lost 2 bases, V lost 2 bases, and 9 bases had no gene match. Germline V gives CDR1 SGHRS, CDR2 YFSETQ.

The CDR3 spells CASRRVVGYEQYF. The DNA for the CDR3 is TGCGCCAGCAGAAGGGTGGTAGGCTACGAGCAGTACTTC. The chain carries TRBV5-1 and TRBJ2-7; D gene unclear. V dropped 5 bases and J dropped 3 bases, with 12 bases sitting between them. This CDR3 is built from 13 residues. Germline-derived CDR1 and CDR2 are SGHRS and YFSETQ.

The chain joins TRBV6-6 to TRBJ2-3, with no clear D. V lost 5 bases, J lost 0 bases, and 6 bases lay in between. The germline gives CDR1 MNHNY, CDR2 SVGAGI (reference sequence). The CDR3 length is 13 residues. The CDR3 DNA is TGTGCCAGCAGTACCACGAGCACAGATACGCAGTATTTT. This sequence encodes CASSTTSTDTQYF.

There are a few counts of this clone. As DNA, the CDR3 is TGTGCCAGCAGCACCCAACGGACAGGGGTCTATGGCTACACCTTC. It encodes CASSTQRTGVYGYTF. The chain uses TRBV9 and TRBJ1-2; TRBD1 matches 9 bases. Germline CDR1 SGDLS, CDR2 YYNGEE. V shed 4 bases and J 4 bases; nucleotides not matched to a gene: 8. The CDR3 spans 15 residues.

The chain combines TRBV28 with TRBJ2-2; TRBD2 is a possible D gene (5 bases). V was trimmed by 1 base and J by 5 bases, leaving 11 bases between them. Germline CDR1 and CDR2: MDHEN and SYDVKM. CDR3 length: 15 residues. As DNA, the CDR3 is TGTGCCAGCAGTTTATTCGGGGAAAGAACCGGGGAGCTGTTTTTT. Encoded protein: CASSLFGERTGELFF.

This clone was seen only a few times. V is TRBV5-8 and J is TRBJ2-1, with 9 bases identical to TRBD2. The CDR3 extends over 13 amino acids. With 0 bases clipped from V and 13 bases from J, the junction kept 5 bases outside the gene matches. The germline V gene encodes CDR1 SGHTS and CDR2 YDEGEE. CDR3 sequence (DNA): TGTGCCAGCAGCTTGGGTAGCGGGGGCTTCCAGTTCTTC. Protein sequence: CASSLGSGGFQFF.

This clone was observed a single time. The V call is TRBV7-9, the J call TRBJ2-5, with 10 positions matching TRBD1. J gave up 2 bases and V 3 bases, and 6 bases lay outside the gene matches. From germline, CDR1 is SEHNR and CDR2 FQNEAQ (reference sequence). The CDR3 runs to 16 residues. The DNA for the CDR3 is TGTGCCAGCAGCTTCCGGGACAGGGGACAACAAGAGACCCAGTACTTC. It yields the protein CASSFRDRGQQETQYF.

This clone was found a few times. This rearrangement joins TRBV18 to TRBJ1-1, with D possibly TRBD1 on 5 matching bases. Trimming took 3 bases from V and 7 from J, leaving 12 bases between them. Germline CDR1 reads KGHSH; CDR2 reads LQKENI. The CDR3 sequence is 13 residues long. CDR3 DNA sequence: TGTGCCAGCTCACCCCCAAACAGGATTGAAGCTTTCTTT. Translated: CASSPPNRIEAFF.

CDR3 nucleotide sequence: TGTGCCAGCAGCTTAGGAGGGACAGGGTTCTTCGGGGAGCTGTTTTTT. Translation gives CASSLGGTGFFGELFF. The genes are TRBV11-3 and TRBJ2-2, with 9 bases identical to TRBD1. Germline V CDR1 and CDR2: SGHNT, YENEEA. V was clipped by 1 base and J by 7 bases; unmatched bases: 7. The CDR3 has 16 amino acids.

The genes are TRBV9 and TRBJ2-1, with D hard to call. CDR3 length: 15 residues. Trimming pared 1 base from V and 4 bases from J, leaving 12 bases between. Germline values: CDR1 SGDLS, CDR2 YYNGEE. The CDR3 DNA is TGTGCCAGCAGCGTACAGGACGGCTATTACAATGAGCAGTTCTTC. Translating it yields CASSVQDGYYNEQFF. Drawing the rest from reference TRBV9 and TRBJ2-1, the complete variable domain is DSGVTQTPKHLITATGQRVTLRCSPRSGDLSVYWYQQSLDQGLQFLIQYYNGEERAKGNILERFSAQQFPDLHSELNLSSLELGDSALYFCASSVQDGYYNEQFFGPGTRLTVL.

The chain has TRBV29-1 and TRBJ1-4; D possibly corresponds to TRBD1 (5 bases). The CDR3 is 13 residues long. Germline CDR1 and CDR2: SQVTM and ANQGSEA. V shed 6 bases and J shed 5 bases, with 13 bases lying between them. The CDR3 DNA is TGCAGCGTGGTGGGGACGGACAATGAAAAACTGTTTTTT. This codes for CSVVGTDNEKLFF. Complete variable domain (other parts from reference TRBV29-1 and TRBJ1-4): SAVISQKPSRDICQRGTSLTIQCQVDSQVTMMFWYRQQPGQSLTLIATANQGSEATYESGFVIDKFPISRPNLTFSTLTVSNMSPEDSSIYLCSVVGTDNEKLFFGSGTQLSVL.

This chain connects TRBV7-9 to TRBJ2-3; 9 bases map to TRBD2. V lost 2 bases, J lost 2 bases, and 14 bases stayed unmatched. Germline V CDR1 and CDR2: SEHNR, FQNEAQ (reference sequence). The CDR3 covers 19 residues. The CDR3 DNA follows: TGTGCCAGCAGCTTAAACCGTCAACCCCTAGCGGGGATCACAGATACGCAGTATTTT. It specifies CASSLNRQPLAGITDTQYF.

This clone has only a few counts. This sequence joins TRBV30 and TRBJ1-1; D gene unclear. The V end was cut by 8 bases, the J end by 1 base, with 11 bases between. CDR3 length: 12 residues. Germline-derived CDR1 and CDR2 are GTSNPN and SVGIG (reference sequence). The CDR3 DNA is TGTGCCCTCGAGACATGGAACACTGAAGCTTTCTTT. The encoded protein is CALETWNTEAFF.

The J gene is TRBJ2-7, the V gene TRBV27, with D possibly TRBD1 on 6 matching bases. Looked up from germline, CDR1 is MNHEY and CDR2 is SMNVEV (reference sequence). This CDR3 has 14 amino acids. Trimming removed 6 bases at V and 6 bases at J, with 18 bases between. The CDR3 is CASSLGATVGEQYF. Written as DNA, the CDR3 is TGTGCCAGCAGCCTGGGGGCTACGGTGGGCGAGCAGTACTTC.

The CDR3 DNA is TGTGCCAGCAGCTCAGACCCGACGGGAAGGACTAATGAAAAACTGTTTTTT. Protein: CASSSDPTGRTNEKLFF. The rearrangement uses TRBV5-4 and TRBJ1-4; no clear D. The CDR3 spans 17 residues. Germline V lookup: CDR1 SGHNT, CDR2 YYREEE (reference sequence). The V end lost 3 bases, the J end lost 2 bases, and 17 bases lay between the germline ends.

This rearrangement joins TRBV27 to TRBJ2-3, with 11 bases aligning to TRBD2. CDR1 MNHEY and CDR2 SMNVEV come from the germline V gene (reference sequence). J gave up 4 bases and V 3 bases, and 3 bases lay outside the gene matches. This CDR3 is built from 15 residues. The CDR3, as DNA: TGTGCCAGCAGTTTTCTAGCGGGGGGATCAGATACGCAGTATTTT. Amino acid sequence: CASSFLAGGSDTQYF.

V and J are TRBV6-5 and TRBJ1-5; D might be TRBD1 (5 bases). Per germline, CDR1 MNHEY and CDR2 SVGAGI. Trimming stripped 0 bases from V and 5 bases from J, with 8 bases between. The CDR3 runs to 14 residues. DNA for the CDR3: TGTGCCAGCAGTTACTCTGGGGACCATCAGCCCCAGCATTTT. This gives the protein CASSYSGDHQPQHF.

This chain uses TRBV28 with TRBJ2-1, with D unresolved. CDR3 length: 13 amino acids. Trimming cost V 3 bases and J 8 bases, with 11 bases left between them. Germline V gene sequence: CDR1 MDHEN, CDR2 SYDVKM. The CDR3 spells CASSFTPLHEQFF. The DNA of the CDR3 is TGTGCCAGCAGTTTCACTCCACTACATGAGCAGTTCTTC.

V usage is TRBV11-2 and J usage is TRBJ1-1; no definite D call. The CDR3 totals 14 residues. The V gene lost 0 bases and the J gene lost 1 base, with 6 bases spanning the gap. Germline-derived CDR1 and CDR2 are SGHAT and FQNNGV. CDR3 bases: TGTGCCAGCAGCTTAGATATCCCGAACACTGAAGCTTTCTTT. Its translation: CASSLDIPNTEAFF.

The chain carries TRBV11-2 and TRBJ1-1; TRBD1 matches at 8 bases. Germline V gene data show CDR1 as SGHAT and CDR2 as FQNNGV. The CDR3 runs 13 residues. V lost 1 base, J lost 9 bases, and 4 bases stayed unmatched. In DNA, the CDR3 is TGTGCCAGCAGCTTAGCCCAGGGGGCGAAAGCTTTCTTT. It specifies CASSLAQGAKAFF.